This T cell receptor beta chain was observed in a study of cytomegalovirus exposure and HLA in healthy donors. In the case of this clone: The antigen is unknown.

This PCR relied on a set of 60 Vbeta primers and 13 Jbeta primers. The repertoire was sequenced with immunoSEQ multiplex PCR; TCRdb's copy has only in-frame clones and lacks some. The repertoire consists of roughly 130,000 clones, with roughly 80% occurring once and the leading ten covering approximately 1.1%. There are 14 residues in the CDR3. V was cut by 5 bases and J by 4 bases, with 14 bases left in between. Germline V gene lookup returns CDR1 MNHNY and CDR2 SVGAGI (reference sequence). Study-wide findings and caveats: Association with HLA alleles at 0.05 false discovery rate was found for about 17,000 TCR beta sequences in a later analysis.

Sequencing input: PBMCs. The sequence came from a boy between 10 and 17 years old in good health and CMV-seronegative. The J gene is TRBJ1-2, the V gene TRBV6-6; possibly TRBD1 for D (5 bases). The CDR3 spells CASSPQGSRYGYTF. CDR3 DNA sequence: TGTGCCAGCAGTCCTCAGGGCTCCCGCTATGGCTACACCTTC.